Listed here is a single TCR beta chain. Data came from immunoSEQ multiplex PCR; TCRdb stores just in-frame clones and leaves some out. There are about 270,000 clones in the sample; roughly 82% occur only once, and around 6% lies in the top ten. V was shortened by 2 bases and J by 0 bases, with 7 bases between the two germline ends. This CDR3 is built from 15 residues. The V gene's germline CDR1 is SNHLY and CDR2 FYNNEI. This specimen comes from a study of blood T cell repertoires in COVID-19. This sequence originates from an elderly woman with COVID-19, enrolled during active disease. V is TRBV2 and J is TRBJ1-4; D call uncertain. Sequencing was performed on peripheral blood. The CDR3 spells CASSELRATNEKLFF. Written as DNA, the CDR3 is TGTGCCAGCAGTGAATTGCGGGCAACTAATGAAAAACTGTTTTTT.